The source of this TCR beta chain is a study of post-analysis software for immune sequencing data. At the level of the study: Courses of disease covered relapsing-remitting, secondary progressive and progressive-relapsing multiple sclerosis. Whole-study results and caveats: About 5 TRBV segments (TRBV5-6, TRBV5-1 and TRBV20-1 among them) occurred more frequently in patients than in controls. Strong co-clustering by F measure was seen for same-batch samples. Compared against controls, patients with multiple sclerosis displayed significantly lower normalized Chao1 diversity.

Unique molecular identifiers were carried by the TCR beta cDNA libraries. Some 500,000 cDNA molecules were obtained from approximately 1 to 10 million T cells. TCRdb recomputed calls from the PCR reads with MiXCR, one row per CDR3 protein. The top ten clones hold around an eighth of a sample with about 400,000 distinct CDR3 sequences, roughly 36% of them seen once. V dropped 4 bases and J dropped 2 bases, with 9 bases sitting between them. The CDR3 totals 13 residues. The germline V gene encodes CDR1 SNHLY and CDR2 FYNNEI. Remarks on this clonotype: The antigen remains undetermined.

The receptor was derived from a girl aged 10-17 years with multiple sclerosis. The chain couples TRBV2 to TRBJ2-7; D is unresolved. Input material: blood. CDR3: CASSGAAAYEQYF. In DNA form, the CDR3 reads TGTGCCAGCAGTGGAGCAGCAGCCTACGAGCAGTACTTC.